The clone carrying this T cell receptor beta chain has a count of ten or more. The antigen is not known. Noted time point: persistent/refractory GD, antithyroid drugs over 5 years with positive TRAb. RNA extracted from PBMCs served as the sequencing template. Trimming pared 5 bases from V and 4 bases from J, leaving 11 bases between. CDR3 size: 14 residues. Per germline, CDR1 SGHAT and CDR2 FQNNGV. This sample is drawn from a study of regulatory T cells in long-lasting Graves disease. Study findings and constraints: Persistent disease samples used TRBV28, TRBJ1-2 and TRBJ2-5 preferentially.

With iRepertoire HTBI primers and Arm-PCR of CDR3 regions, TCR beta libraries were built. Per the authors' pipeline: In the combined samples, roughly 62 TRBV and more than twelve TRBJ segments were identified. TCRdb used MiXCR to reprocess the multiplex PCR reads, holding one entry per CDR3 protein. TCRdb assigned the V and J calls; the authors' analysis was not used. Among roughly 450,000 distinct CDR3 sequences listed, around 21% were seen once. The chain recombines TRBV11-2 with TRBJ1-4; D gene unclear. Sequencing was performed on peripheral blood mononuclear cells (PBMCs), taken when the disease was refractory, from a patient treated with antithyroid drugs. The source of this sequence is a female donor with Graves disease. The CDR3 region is CASSGRRINEKLFF. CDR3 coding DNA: TGTGCCAGCAGCGGACGGCGGATTAATGAAAAACTGTTTTTT. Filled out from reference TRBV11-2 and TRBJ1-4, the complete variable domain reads EAGVAQSPRYKIIEKRQSVAFWCNPISGHATLYWYQQILGQGPKLLIQFQNNGVVDDSQLPKDRFSAERLKGVDSTLKIQPAKLEDSAVYLCASSGRRINEKLFFGSGTQLSVL.